The 7 T cell receptor beta chains below were found in one sample sequenced in a study of shared clonotypes between healthy human individuals. Generated by immunoSEQ multiplex PCR, the TCRdb table keeps only in-frame clones and is missing some. The sample has hundreds of thousands of clones, around 78% seen once. The sequenced sample was PBMCs. These TCRs come from a woman in her thirties or forties in good health. Some clones in this sample may be carry-over from other donors' samples.

On this clone: A read error may be the cause here, since a much bigger clone is one base away. The chain is built from TRBV2 and TRBJ2-5, with D hard to call. With the DNA end fitting TRBJ2-7 better, the J assignment may be wrong. The CDR3 has 14 amino acids. CDR1 and CDR2 (germline): SNHLY, FYNNEI. CDR3 protein: CASSGAVEQYEQYF. CDR3 nucleotide sequence: TGTGCCAGCAGTGGAGCAGTGGAGCAATACGAGCAGTACTTC.

The chain couples TRBV30 to TRBJ2-2; 10 positions match TRBD2. With V trimmed by 4 bases and J by 0 bases, 11 bases remained unmatched. The CDR3 is 18 residues long. Germline lookup yields CDR1 GTSNPN and CDR2 SVGIG (reference sequence). The DNA of the CDR3 is TGTGCCTGGACCCCTCAACGGCTAGCGGGAGCGAACACCGGGGAGCTGTTTTTT. It yields the protein CAWTPQRLAGANTGELFF.

V is TRBV7-2 and J is TRBJ1-3; D call uncertain. V dropped 4 bases and J dropped 4 bases, with 8 bases sitting between them. The CDR3 contains 13 residues. CDR1 is SGHTA, CDR2 FQGNSA, per germline. Here the CDR3 reads CASSSGPGNTIYF. The CDR3 DNA follows: TGTGCCAGCAGCTCCGGGCCGGGAAACACCATATATTTT.

J is TRBJ2-7 and V is TRBV5-1; 7 positions agree with TRBD2. Trimming at V came to 0 bases and at J to 5 bases, leaving 5 bases not matched to a gene. The V gene's germline CDR1 is SGHRS and CDR2 YFSETQ. The CDR3 extends over 14 amino acids. Written as DNA, the CDR3 is TGCGCCAGCAGCTTGGGGGAGGGCCTCCACGAGCAGTACTTC. As protein: CASSLGEGLHEQYF.

In its sample, this clone was seen many times. This chain uses TRBV5-6 with TRBJ1-4; no reliable D call. The germline gives CDR1 SGHDT, CDR2 YYEEEE. This CDR3 has 17 residues. V was cut by 3 bases and J by 0 bases, with 15 bases left in between. The CDR3 is CASSSPKGGSTNEKLFF. The CDR3 DNA reads TGTGCCAGCAGCTCACCCAAGGGAGGGTCAACTAATGAAAAACTGTTTTTT.

The V call is TRBV6-5, the J call TRBJ1-1; D gene unclear. V lost 2 bases and J 6 bases, leaving 4 bases between the germline ends. Germline V gives CDR1 MNHEY, CDR2 SVGAGI. The CDR3 runs to 11 residues. The CDR3 region is CASSYGSEAFF. CDR3 bases: TGTGCCAGCAGTTACGGCTCTGAAGCTTTCTTT.

The CDR3 region is CASSFRDRSPYEQYF. The CDR3 DNA follows: TGCGCCAGCAGCTTCCGCGACAGGTCGCCCTACGAGCAGTACTTC. The chain has TRBV5-1 and TRBJ2-7, with D perhaps matching TRBD1 (6 bases). Germline V gene data show CDR1 as SGHRS and CDR2 as YFSETQ. CDR3 length: 15 amino acids. Trimming pared 2 bases from V and 2 bases from J, leaving 14 bases between.